Following are 24 T cell receptor beta chains from one sample sequenced in a study of Ad26.COV2.S vaccination and SARS-CoV-2 variants. The assay was immunoSEQ multiplex PCR, and TCRdb's table has in-frame clones only and misses some. The sample holds over 130,000 clones, more than 80% seen once. This material consisted of peripheral blood, taken after recovery from COVID-19. Receptor source: a human donor who had recovered from COVID-19.

J is TRBJ1-1 and V is TRBV19; the D gene is possibly TRBD1 (5 bases). CDR1 and CDR2 from the germline V gene are LNHDA and SQIVND (reference sequence). V lost 6 bases to trimming and J lost 4 bases, with 12 bases between them. This CDR3 is built from 13 residues. CDR3 protein: CASREGPGTEAFF. The CDR3 DNA reads TGTGCCAGTAGAGAGGGGCCTGGCACTGAAGCTTTCTTT. Full variable domain (outside the CDR3, taken from reference TRBV19 and TRBJ1-1): DGGITQSPKYLFRKEGQNVTLSCEQNLNHDAMYWYRQDPGQGLRLIYYSQIVNDFQKGDIAEGYSVSREKKESFPLTVTSAQKNPTAFYLCASREGPGTEAFFGQGTRLTVV.

The chain couples TRBV30 to TRBJ2-5, with D tentatively TRBD2 (6 bases). In germline, CDR1 is GTSNPN, CDR2 SVGIG (reference sequence). The CDR3 sequence is 11 residues long. V lost 5 bases and J lost 5, with 9 bases in between. DNA for the CDR3: TGTGCCTGGGAGGGACTCGAGACCCAGTACTTC. Protein sequence: CAWEGLETQYF.

A remark on this clone: Other nucleotide sequences in the sample specify the same CDR3. The chain recombines TRBV6-1 with TRBJ1-6; the D gene is possibly TRBD1 (6 bases). Deletions cut 3 bases from V and 6 bases from J, with 6 bases between. The CDR3 spans 13 residues. The germline gives CDR1 MNHNS, CDR2 SASEGT. The CDR3: CASSEGANSPLHF. Written as DNA, the CDR3 is TGTGCCAGCAGTGAGGGGGCTAATTCACCCCTCCACTTT.

This sequence joins TRBV6-5 and TRBJ1-1, with TRBD1 matching over 8 bases. Trimming at V came to 2 bases and at J to 6 bases, leaving 11 bases not matched to a gene. Per the germline V gene, CDR1 is MNHEY and CDR2 is SVGAGI. The CDR3 spans 16 residues. The CDR3 nucleotides read TGTGCCAGCAGTTACGACCGACAGGGGAGGATCGCTGAAGCTTTCTTT. Amino acids: CASSYDRQGRIAEAFF.

The J gene is TRBJ1-1, the V gene TRBV5-4; a weak D match, TRBD1 (5 bases). The germline CDR1 and CDR2 sequences are SGHNT and YYREEE (reference sequence). The CDR3 spans 14 residues. V was trimmed by 2 bases and J by 4 bases, leaving 12 bases between them. The CDR3 region is CASSLRGRITEAFF. CDR3 bases: TGTGCCAGCAGCTTAAGGGGTAGGATCACTGAAGCTTTCTTT.

V is TRBV7-2 and J is TRBJ2-1, with 8 bases matching TRBD2. The J segment lost 8 bases and the V segment lost 2 bases, leaving 8 bases of the junction unmatched. CDR1 and CDR2 (germline): SGHTA, FQGNSA. The CDR3 is made up of 15 amino acids. CDR3 nucleotide sequence: TGTGCCAGCAGCTTAAATTCGGGGGGGAGGGATGAGCAGTTCTTC. Its translation is CASSLNSGGRDEQFF.

In its sample, this clone was seen a few times. This chain links TRBV19 with TRBJ1-1; no clear D gene. Trimming shortened V by 8 bases and J by 7 bases, and 2 bases separated the two germline ends. The CDR3 contains 8 residues. Germline CDR1 and CDR2: LNHDA and SQIVND (reference sequence). CDR3 sequence (DNA): TGTGCCAGTGGTGAAGCTTTCTTT. Amino acid sequence: CASGEAFF.

This clone was counted once. The CDR3 DNA follows: TGTGCCAGCCGAGGACAATTTAATTCACCCCTCCACTTT. Its translation is CASRGQFNSPLHF. The chain uses TRBV6-5 and TRBJ1-6, with D perhaps TRBD1 (5 bases). CDR3 length: 13 amino acids. With 8 bases removed from V and 6 bases from J, the gap between germline ends came to 11 bases. The V gene's germline CDR1 is MNHEY and CDR2 SVGAGI.

The chain joins TRBV28 to TRBJ1-1; D gene uncertain. Germline CDR1 MDHEN, CDR2 SYDVKM. Trimming left V 7 bases short and J 0 bases short, with 15 bases between. The CDR3 runs 15 residues. The CDR3 DNA reads TGTGCCAGCACCTCTTGGGAAGGACTGAACACTGAAGCTTTCTTT. As protein: CASTSWEGLNTEAFF. The full variable domain, rest sourced from reference TRBV28 and TRBJ1-1, is DVKVTQSSRYLVKRTGEKVFLECVQDMDHENMFWYRQDPGLGLRLIYFSYDVKMKEKGDIPEGYSVSREKKERFSLILESASTNQTSMYLCASTSWEGLNTEAFFGQGTRLTVV.

The J gene is TRBJ2-3, the V gene TRBV19, with no clear D. Trimming stripped 4 bases from V and 10 bases from J, with 18 bases between. CDR1 is LNHDA, CDR2 SQIVND, per germline (reference sequence). CDR3 length: 14 amino acids. CDR3 sequence (DNA): TGTGCCAGTAGTAGAATCCTAGAAGGGAATCCGCAGTATTTT. Amino acids: CASSRILEGNPQYF.

This clone was counted a single time. The rearrangement links TRBV6-6 to TRBJ2-7; 7 nucleotides align to TRBD2. CDR1 is MNHNY, CDR2 SVGAGI, per germline (reference sequence). V shed 7 bases and J 7 bases; nucleotides not matched to a gene: 10. The CDR3 is 13 amino acids. CDR3 coding DNA: TGTGCCAGCAATGACTTGTGGGGGGGAGAGCAGTACTTC. Translating gives CASNDLWGGEQYF.

This rearrangement joins TRBV28 to TRBJ1-5; D gene ambiguous. Trimming pared 3 bases from V and 5 bases from J, leaving 11 bases between. Germline lookup yields CDR1 MDHEN and CDR2 SYDVKM. This CDR3 is 14 amino acids long. The CDR3 is CASSFGSEYQPQHF. In DNA form, the CDR3 reads TGTGCCAGCAGTTTCGGCAGTGAATATCAGCCCCAGCATTTT.

This chain links TRBV29-1 with TRBJ1-1; tentative D call: TRBD1 (6 bases). The CDR3 covers 13 residues. Deletions cut 7 bases from V and 0 bases from J, with 12 bases between. The germline CDR1 and CDR2 sequences are SQVTM and ANQGSEA. CDR3 sequence reads: CSGEGGMNTEAFF. In DNA form, the CDR3 reads TGCAGCGGCGAAGGGGGGATGAACACTGAAGCTTTCTTT.

The chain has TRBV10-2 and TRBJ2-1; D perhaps matches TRBD1 (5 bases). V was pared by 7 bases and J by 9 bases, with 10 bases between. Germline CDR1 reads WSHSY; CDR2 reads SAAADI. This CDR3 contains 11 residues. Here the CDR3 reads CASTSRVEQFF. Written as DNA, the CDR3 is TGCGCCAGCACGTCCAGGGTTGAGCAGTTCTTC.

The V and J genes are TRBV7-2 and TRBJ1-2; TRBD1 matches 7 bases. This CDR3 has 17 amino acids. J lost 1 base, V lost 5 bases, and 13 bases had no gene match. Germline V gene lookup returns CDR1 SGHTA and CDR2 FQGNSA. This chain's CDR3 is CASSPEGALGRNYGYTF. DNA for the CDR3: TGTGCCAGCAGCCCCGAGGGGGCCCTCGGGCGTAACTATGGCTACACCTTC.

The genes are TRBV2 and TRBJ1-5; D remains ambiguous. This CDR3 spans 15 amino acids. CDR1 is SNHLY, CDR2 FYNNEI, per germline. Trimming removed 0 bases from V and 6 bases from J, with 12 bases in between. The CDR3 spells CASSEAYGEGQPQHF. CDR3 sequence (DNA): TGTGCCAGCAGTGAAGCTTACGGGGAGGGTCAGCCCCAGCATTTT.

V is TRBV28 and J is TRBJ2-3; weak D call: TRBD2 (6 bases). The V gene lost 2 bases and the J gene lost 6 bases, with 21 bases spanning the gap. The CDR3 contains 17 residues. From germline, CDR1 is MDHEN and CDR2 SYDVKM. CDR3 DNA sequence: TGTGCCAGCAGTTTAATGGGTAACGGGCGAGGGAGGGATACGCAGTATTTT. It is translated as CASSLMGNGRGRDTQYF.

The J gene is TRBJ2-7, the V gene TRBV18; D not resolved. Trimming left V 6 bases short and J 5 bases short, with 14 bases between. The length of the CDR3 is 13 residues. Germline CDR1 is KGHSH and CDR2 is LQKENI. DNA of the CDR3: TGTGCCAGCTCTCTCCACCCGGATGACGAGCAGTACTTC. Translated: CASSLHPDDEQYF. Drawing the rest from reference TRBV18 and TRBJ2-7, the complete variable domain is NAGVMQNPRHLVRRRGQEARLRCSPMKGHSHVYWYRQLPEEGLKFMVYLQKENIIDESGMPKERFSAEFPKEGPSILRIQQVVRGDSAAYFCASSLHPDDEQYFGPGTRLTVT.

The chain has TRBV7-9 and TRBJ2-7; the match to TRBD1 covers 10 bases. Trimming at V came to 5 bases and at J to 10 bases, leaving 20 bases not matched to a gene. CDR1 SEHNR and CDR2 FQNEAQ come from the germline V gene (reference sequence). The CDR3 consists of 17 residues. The CDR3 region is CASSHTTGTGVLMEQYF. The CDR3 DNA reads TGTGCCAGCAGCCACACGACCGGGACAGGGGTCTTGATGGAACAGTACTTC.

This sequence joins TRBV7-6 and TRBJ2-7; the match to TRBD2 covers 8 bases. Germline CDR1 reads SGHVS; CDR2 reads FNYEAQ. This CDR3 is 17 amino acids long. V lost 5 bases and J lost 0; bases outside the gene matches: 12. DNA for the CDR3: TGTGCCAGCAGCATACGCGCCCCCGGGACTAGCTCCTACGAGCAGTACTTC. Translated: CASSIRAPGTSSYEQYF. The full variable domain, completed using reference TRBV7-6 and TRBJ2-7, is GAGVSQSPRYKVTKRGQDVALRCDPISGHVSLYWYRQALGQGPEFLTYFNYEAQQDKSGLPNDRFSAERPEGSISTLTIQRTEQRDSAMYRCASSIRAPGTSSYEQYFGPGTRLTVT.

Only one count was recorded for this clone. The chain combines TRBV6-6 with TRBJ2-1; D is perhaps TRBD1 (5 bases). The CDR3 sequence is 14 residues long. From germline, CDR1 is MNHNY and CDR2 SVGAGI (reference sequence). The V gene lost 1 base and the J gene lost 3 bases, with 7 bases spanning the gap. The CDR3: CASSYYTGYNEQFF. The CDR3 nucleotides read TGTGCCAGCAGTTACTACACAGGCTACAATGAGCAGTTCTTC.

With regard to this clone: A read error may produce the germline difference seen at one junction end. The chain recombines TRBV6-5 with TRBJ1-1; D remains ambiguous. The V gene's germline CDR1 is MNHEY and CDR2 SVGAGI. This CDR3 has 11 residues. This chain's CDR3 is CATRTNAEAFF. The CDR3 region has the DNA TGTGCCACCCGGACGAACGCTGAAGCTTTCTTT.

The chain carries TRBV7-2 and TRBJ2-6; D may be TRBD1 (6 bases). V dropped 2 bases and J dropped 0 bases, with 8 bases sitting between them. The CDR3 runs 16 residues. Germline values: CDR1 SGHTA, CDR2 FQGNSA. The CDR3 here is CASSLRGSSGANVLTF. The CDR3 nucleotides read TGTGCCAGCAGCTTAAGGGGGAGCTCTGGGGCCAACGTCCTGACTTTC.

The V and J genes are TRBV5-4 and TRBJ1-3; no firm D call. V was trimmed by 1 base and J by 4 bases, leaving 9 bases between them. Germline values: CDR1 SGHNT, CDR2 YYREEE (reference sequence). This CDR3 spans 14 amino acids. For the CDR3, the DNA is TGTGCCAGCAGCTTGTCGCAGATCGGAAACACCATATATTTT. This codes for CASSLSQIGNTIYF.